A single sample is the source of the 15 T cell receptor beta chains below, sequenced in a study of T cell repertoires in cytomegalovirus infection. MiXCR, applied by TCRdb to the reads, yields one record per CDR3 protein. This sample has about 190,000 distinct CDR3 sequences, with approximately 9.6% found just once. The sample consisted of PBMCs. All receptors derive from a human donor in good health (CMV status not recorded). Some clones in this sample may be carry-over from other donors' samples.

This clonotype occurred many times. DNA of the CDR3: TGTGCCAGCAGCCACCTCCGAAGCGACCACCATCCTTGGGGGCAGTTCTTC. Protein product: CASSHLRSDHHPWGQFF. V gene TRBV7-9 combines with J gene TRBJ2-1; D is uncertain. The CDR3 length is 17 residues. CDR1 is SEHNR, CDR2 FQNEAQ, per germline (reference sequence). The V and J ends lost 5 bases and 12 bases respectively, with 29 bases between them.

This clonotype has a count of ten or more. The chain couples TRBV6-6 to TRBJ2-6; TRBD2 is a possible D gene (5 bases). Trimming stripped 2 bases from V and 1 base from J, with 12 bases between. CDR1 is MNHNY and CDR2 is SVGAGI in the germline V gene (reference sequence). This CDR3 has 17 amino acids. Here the CDR3 DNA reads TGTGCCAGCAGTTACCCCGGCCGGGATTCTGGGGCCAACGTCCTGACTTTC. Its translation is CASSYPGRDSGANVLTF.

This clonotype was seen ten or more times. The V gene is TRBV4-3, the J gene TRBJ1-1, with D possibly matching TRBD1 (5 bases). The CDR3 contains 15 residues. V was clipped by 0 bases and J by 3 bases, with 11 bases between them. CDR1 and CDR2 from the germline V gene are LGHNA and YSLEER. CDR3 sequence reads: CASSQEDLGDTEAFF. In DNA, the CDR3 is TGCGCCAGCAGCCAAGAAGACCTAGGGGACACTGAAGCTTTCTTT.

This clonotype has ten or more counts. The chain is built from TRBV7-3 and TRBJ2-7; D could derive from TRBD1 or TRBD2 (6 bases each). This CDR3 is 15 amino acids long. Deletions cut 5 bases from V and 5 bases from J, with 19 bases between. Germline CDR1 reads SGHTA; CDR2 reads FQGTGA. CDR3 residues: CASSPRRGGSDEQYF. CDR3 sequence (DNA): TGTGCCAGCAGCCCCCGCCGAGGGGGGTCGGACGAGCAGTACTTC.

This clonotype was observed a handful of times. This chain connects TRBV20-1 to TRBJ2-5; 12 bases agree with TRBD2. V was pared by 2 bases and J by 1 base, with 5 bases of the junction left unmatched. Germline loops: CDR1 DFQATT, CDR2 SNEGSKA (reference sequence). The CDR3 covers 16 residues. Here the CDR3 DNA reads TGCAGTGCTAGACTAGCGGGGGGGCCTATCCAAGAGACCCAGTACTTC. It encodes CSARLAGGPIQETQYF.

This clonotype was seen at least ten times. The rearrangement uses TRBV28 and TRBJ2-5; no reliable D call. The germline V gene has CDR1 MDHEN and CDR2 SYDVKM. This CDR3 region has 15 residues. Trimming left V 4 bases short and J 5 bases short, with 17 bases between. The DNA for the CDR3 is TGTGCCAGCAGTTCTACAAAACAATCGTGGGAGACCCAGTACTTC. Translation gives CASSSTKQSWETQYF. The full variable domain, rest sourced from reference TRBV28 and TRBJ2-5, is DVKVTQSSRYLVKRTGEKVFLECVQDMDHENMFWYRQDPGLGLRLIYFSYDVKMKEKGDIPEGYSVSREKKERFSLILESASTNQTSMYLCASSSTKQSWETQYFGPGTRLLVL.

This clonotype was observed a handful of times. The chain recombines TRBV20-1 with TRBJ2-7, with 7 bases that match TRBD1. Germline loops: CDR1 DFQATT, CDR2 SNEGSKA (reference sequence). V lost 3 bases to trimming and J lost 6 bases; unmatched junction nucleotides: 8. This CDR3 comprises 13 residues. The CDR3 protein is CSASTLDRTEQYF. CDR3 bases: TGCAGTGCTAGTACCTTGGACAGGACCGAGCAGTACTTC.

This clonotype was recorded at least ten times. The V gene is TRBV28, the J gene TRBJ1-1, with a tentative D call TRBD1 (5 bases). CDR1 is MDHEN, CDR2 SYDVKM, per germline. Trimming stripped 2 bases from V and 4 bases from J, with 11 bases between. CDR3 length: 14 amino acids. The CDR3 loop reads CASSLGGAVTEAFF. The CDR3 bases are TGTGCCAGCAGTTTAGGTGGGGCAGTCACTGAAGCTTTCTTT.

In this sample, this clonotype turned up many times. This CDR3 reads CASSLGQGPDGYTF. CDR3 bases: TGCGCCAGCAGCTTGGGACAGGGGCCCGATGGCTACACCTTC. V usage is TRBV5-1 and J usage is TRBJ1-2; 8 nucleotides align to TRBD1. The CDR3 runs 14 residues. The trim removed 0 bases at V and 6 bases at J, leaving 4 bases unmatched. Germline CDR1 reads SGHRS; CDR2 reads YFSETQ.

This clonotype has more than one count but fewer than ten. V usage is TRBV12-3 or TRBV12-4 and J usage is TRBJ2-3, with 9 bases aligning to TRBD2. After removal of 8 bases from V and 3 bases from J, the junction contained 9 bases not matched to a gene. The CDR3 contains 15 residues. The CDR3 region has the DNA TGTGCCAGCTCGCATAGCGGGAGTGGTACAGATACGCAGTATTTT. Translating it yields CASSHSGSGTDTQYF.

This clonotype was counted a few times. The chain has TRBV10-3 and TRBJ1-5; a weak D match, TRBD1 (6 bases). V lost 10 bases and J lost 4, with 20 bases in between. The germline CDR1 and CDR2 sequences are ENHRY and SYGVKD. The length of the CDR3 is 15 residues. CDR3 coding DNA: TGTGCCACGCAGGTGGGCAGGGGTGGGAATCAGCCCCAGCATTTT. As protein: CATQVGRGGNQPQHF.

This clonotype has ten or more counts. The gene calls are TRBV15 and TRBJ2-1; D ambiguous. This CDR3 spans 15 amino acids. The V gene lost 1 base and the J gene lost 5 bases, with 12 bases spanning the gap. In germline, CDR1 is LNHNV, CDR2 YYDKDF (reference sequence). Here the CDR3 DNA reads TGTGCCACCAGCAGAGTCATTGGGCCGGACAATGAGCAGTTCTTC. Translating it yields CATSRVIGPDNEQFF.

This clonotype was seen a few times. The CDR3 reads CASSPDLFGTGNEKLFF. The CDR3 DNA is TGTGCCAGCAGCCCCGATCTTTTTGGGACAGGGAATGAAAAACTGTTTTTT. The chain links TRBV7-6 to TRBJ1-4, with TRBD1 matching 9 bases. The CDR3 runs 17 residues. Germline trimming cut 5 bases from V and 5 bases from J; bases unmatched to any gene: 12. Germline V gives CDR1 SGHVS, CDR2 FNYEAQ. The variable domain in full, completed from reference TRBV7-6 and TRBJ1-4, reads GAGVSQSPRYKVTKRGQDVALRCDPISGHVSLYWYRQALGQGPEFLTYFNYEAQQDKSGLPNDRFSAERPEGSISTLTIQRTEQRDSAMYRCASSPDLFGTGNEKLFFGSGTQLSVL.

This clonotype turned up a few times. The chain employs TRBV12-5 and TRBJ2-3, with 9 bases identical to TRBD2. The CDR3 length is 16 residues. V gave up 3 bases and J gave up 2 bases; unmatched junction bases: 6. Germline assignment: CDR1 LGHNT and CDR2 FRNRAP. DNA of the CDR3: TGTGCTAGTGGTTTAGGACTAGCGCTGAACACAGATACGCAGTATTTT. Translated, it gives CASGLGLALNTDTQYF.

The table lists this clonotype with many counts. This chain joins TRBV28 and TRBJ1-4; 7 nucleotides line up with TRBD1. The V segment lost 8 bases and the J segment 0 bases; nucleotides outside the gene matches: 9. Germline values: CDR1 MDHEN, CDR2 SYDVKM. CDR3 length: 16 residues. CDR3 DNA: TGTGCCAGCGAGGGGCAGGGGGAGTCAACTAATGAAAAACTGTTTTTT. Residues: CASEGQGESTNEKLFF.